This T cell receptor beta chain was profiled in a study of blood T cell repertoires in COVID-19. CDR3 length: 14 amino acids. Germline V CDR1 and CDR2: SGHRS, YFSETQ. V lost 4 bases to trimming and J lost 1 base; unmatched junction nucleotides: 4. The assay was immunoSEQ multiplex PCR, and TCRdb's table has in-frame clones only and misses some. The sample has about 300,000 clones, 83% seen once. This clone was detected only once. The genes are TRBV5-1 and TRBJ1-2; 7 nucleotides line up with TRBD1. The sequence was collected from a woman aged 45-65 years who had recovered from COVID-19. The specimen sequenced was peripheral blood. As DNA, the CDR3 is TGCGCCAGCAGCCTGACAGGGATTAACTATGGCTACACCTTC. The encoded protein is CASSLTGINYGYTF.